This passage covers 9 T cell receptor beta chains from one sample sequenced in a study of T cell responses to AZD1222 COVID-19 vaccine (dated by TCRdb to the early 2020s). According to the study, the label for this sample's time point signals: baseline before first vaccination. The library was produced with the immunoSEQ multiplex PCR assay. In TCRdb, the immuneACCESS table is reduced to in-frame sequences with V and J assigned. These tables do not hold every clone; where another copy was compared, an unresolved V gene accounts for under half, and the others remain unexplained. A total of fewer than 90,000 clones appear in this sample, 88% of them only once. The top ten clones comprise about 11% of the sample. The sample was peripheral blood, taken on day 0 of AZD1222 vaccination. The source is an adult in good health.

This chain joins TRBV6-6 and TRBJ2-2; D unresolved. Trimming removed 2 bases from V and 2 bases from J, with 6 bases in between. Germline CDR1 is MNHNY and CDR2 is SVGAGI (reference sequence). The CDR3 loop spans 14 amino acids. In DNA, the CDR3 is TGTGCCAGCAGTTACGGAGCAAACACCGGGGAGCTGTTTTTT. Protein: CASSYGANTGELFF.

V gene TRBV5-4 combines with J gene TRBJ1-1; D is uncertain. CDR1 and CDR2 (germline): SGHNT, YYREEE (reference sequence). The V end lost 1 base, the J end lost 0 bases, and 10 bases lay between the germline ends. The length of the CDR3 is 15 residues. The CDR3 nucleotides read TGTGCCAGCAGCTTGCCCCGGACTATGAACACTGAAGCTTTCTTT. As protein: CASSLPRTMNTEAFF.

The chain recombines TRBV9 with TRBJ1-6, with 8 bases identical to TRBD1. The CDR3 totals 14 residues. Trimming at V came to 4 bases and at J to 8 bases, leaving 5 bases not matched to a gene. The germline CDR1 and CDR2 sequences are SGDLS and YYNGEE. CDR3 nucleotide sequence: TGTGCCAGCAGCCCCGGCAGGGGGCATTCACCCCTCCACTTT. Its protein is CASSPGRGHSPLHF.

The chain uses TRBV7-2 and TRBJ2-1; 11 bases are shared with TRBD2. Germline V gene lookup returns CDR1 SGHTA and CDR2 FQGNSA. J gave up 0 bases and V 5 bases, and 12 bases lay outside the gene matches. The CDR3 sequence is 19 residues long. The CDR3 loop is CASSRRLAGPPSSYNEQFF. CDR3 DNA: TGTGCCAGCAGCAGAAGACTAGCGGGGCCTCCGAGCTCCTACAATGAGCAGTTCTTC.

The chain couples TRBV4-1 to TRBJ1-5; D possibly corresponds to TRBD1 (6 bases). The germline gives CDR1 MGHRA, CDR2 YSYEKL. There are 16 residues in the CDR3. Trimming removed 3 bases from V and 0 bases from J, with 12 bases in between. The CDR3 DNA reads TGCGCCAGCAGCCAGACCGGGACACCTAGCAATCAGCCCCAGCATTTT. Encoded protein: CASSQTGTPSNQPQHF.

The chain links TRBV7-2 to TRBJ2-1; 10 bases agree with TRBD2. CDR3 length equals 13 residues. Germline CDR1 reads SGHTA; CDR2 reads FQGNSA. J was trimmed by 10 bases and V by 4 bases; bases with no gene match: 4. The CDR3 sequence: CASSSVTSGEQFF. The CDR3 nucleotides are TGTGCCAGCAGCTCCGTGACTAGCGGGGAGCAGTTCTTC.

The chain recombines TRBV28 with TRBJ2-1; no clear D gene. There are 15 residues in the CDR3. Germline V lookup: CDR1 MDHEN, CDR2 SYDVKM. Trimming left V 1 base short and J 10 bases short, with 17 bases between. The CDR3 here is CASSLSFLGIWEQFF. The CDR3 region has the DNA TGTGCCAGCAGTTTATCCTTCCTAGGCATATGGGAGCAGTTCTTC.

The chain is built from TRBV24-1 and TRBJ2-3, with 11 bases matching TRBD2. The trim removed 4 bases at V and 4 bases at J, leaving 6 bases unmatched. The V gene's germline CDR1 is KGHDR and CDR2 SFDVKD. The CDR3 is 16 amino acids. CDR3 region: CATSDRSGRASDTQYF. The CDR3 coding sequence is TGTGCCACCAGTGACCGTAGCGGGAGGGCCTCAGATACGCAGTATTTT.

This clone came up a few times. This chain links TRBV7-9 with TRBJ1-2, with D perhaps matching TRBD1 (5 bases). CDR1 and CDR2 (germline): SEHNR, FQNEAQ (reference sequence). V shed 1 base and J shed 7 bases, with 16 bases lying between them. The CDR3 totals 15 residues. CDR3 DNA: TGTGCCAGCAGCTTAGGCAGGGACTCTTGGAGTGGCTACACCTTC. This translates into CASSLGRDSWSGYTF.